The 9 T cell receptor beta chains in this list originate from one sample, sequenced in a study of regulatory T cells in long-lasting Graves disease. Assembly of TCR beta libraries relied on iRepertoire HTBI primers together with Arm-PCR of CDR3 regions. One entry per CDR3 protein results from TCRdb running MiXCR on the multiplex PCR reads. The sample consists of approximately 380,000 distinct CDR3 sequences, less than 25% of them appearing once. Time point meaning: persistent/refractory GD, antithyroid drugs over 5 years with positive TRAb. Extracted RNA from PBMCs served as the source of the TCR library. Here the sequenced sample was peripheral blood mononuclear cells (PBMCs), taken when the disease was refractory, from a patient treated with antithyroid drugs. Source of these receptors: a female donor with Graves disease.

This chain links TRBV29-1 with TRBJ2-6, with TRBD2 identical over 8 bases. This CDR3 spans 15 amino acids. Germline assignment: CDR1 SQVTM and CDR2 ANQGSEA. Trimming cost V 5 bases and J 0 bases; bases outside gene matches: 3. The chain's CDR3 is CSVTGGASGANVLTF. The DNA of the CDR3 is TGCAGCGTTACGGGGGGGGCCTCTGGGGCCAACGTCCTGACTTTC.

The genes are TRBV6-5 and TRBJ1-4; D remains ambiguous. V gave up 3 bases and J gave up 4 bases, with 9 bases separating them. The CDR3 runs 14 residues. Germline V gives CDR1 MNHEY, CDR2 SVGAGI. CDR3 amino acids: CASSYGQSNEKLFF. The CDR3, as DNA: TGTGCCAGCAGTTATGGGCAGAGTAATGAAAAACTGTTTTTT.

The chain combines TRBV6-1 with TRBJ2-1; no clear D gene. CDR1 and CDR2 (germline): MNHNS, SASEGT. The V end lost 3 bases, the J end lost 7 bases, and 10 bases lay between the germline ends. The CDR3 has 13 residues. The CDR3 DNA sequence: TGTGCCAGCAGTGACCAGATTCGAAATGAGCAGTTCTTC. Translating gives CASSDQIRNEQFF.

For this clonotype: This sequence may be a read error, since a much larger clone differs from it by one base. The DNA of the CDR3 is TGTGCCAGCAATTTAGGTCCGGGCAGGGTGAATGGCTACACCTTC. Its translation is CASNLGPGRVNGYTF. V is TRBV27 and J is TRBJ1-2, with a weak D call TRBD1 (5 bases). The CDR3 length is 15 residues. Germline V gene lookup returns CDR1 MNHEY and CDR2 SMNVEV (reference sequence).

This sequence joins TRBV20-1 and TRBJ2-5, with D possibly matching TRBD1 (6 bases). The V gene's germline CDR1 is DFQATT and CDR2 SNEGSKA (reference sequence). Trimming took off 2 bases at V and 1 base at J, with 17 bases between the two ends. The CDR3 has 16 residues. DNA of the CDR3: TGCAGTGCTAGAACCCCCAGGGGTTTTGTCCAAGAGACCCAGTACTTC. This sequence encodes CSARTPRGFVQETQYF.

This clonotype came up many times. The chain joins TRBV11-2 to TRBJ2-5; D is uncertain. CDR3 size: 14 residues. The V gene lost 2 bases and the J gene lost 4 bases, with 11 bases spanning the gap. In germline, CDR1 is SGHAT, CDR2 FQNNGV. The CDR3 protein is CASSLIRTSETQYF. CDR3 in DNA: TGTGCCAGCAGCTTAATCAGGACCTCAGAGACCCAGTACTTC.

In this sample, this clonotype turned up a few times. The chain employs TRBV7-2 and TRBJ1-5; possibly TRBD1 for D (5 bases). Trimming left V 6 bases short and J 4 bases short, with 13 bases between. The CDR3 contains 14 residues. CDR1 and CDR2 (germline): SGHTA, FQGNSA. As DNA, the CDR3 is TGTGCCAGCAGGCTTGCAGGGTTGAATCAGCCCCAGCATTTT. This translates into CASRLAGLNQPQHF.

This clonotype was observed at least ten times. The genes are TRBV2 and TRBJ2-7; D gene ambiguous. Germline V lookup: CDR1 SNHLY, CDR2 FYNNEI. V lost 1 base and J 5 bases, leaving 15 bases between the germline ends. This CDR3 region has 15 residues. The CDR3, as DNA: TGTGCCAGCAGTGAAGACCCTCAGTTTTACGACGAGCAGTACTTC. Amino acids: CASSEDPQFYDEQYF.

This clonotype came up many times. The J gene is TRBJ2-7, the V gene TRBV27, with TRBD1 identical over 10 bases. Per the germline V gene, CDR1 is MNHEY and CDR2 is SMNVEV (reference sequence). With 6 bases clipped from V and 4 bases from J, the junction kept 9 bases outside the gene matches. The CDR3 covers 15 residues. This CDR3 reads CASRPTGGIGYEQYF. CDR3 DNA sequence: TGTGCCAGCAGGCCGACAGGGGGCATCGGGTACGAGCAGTACTTC.